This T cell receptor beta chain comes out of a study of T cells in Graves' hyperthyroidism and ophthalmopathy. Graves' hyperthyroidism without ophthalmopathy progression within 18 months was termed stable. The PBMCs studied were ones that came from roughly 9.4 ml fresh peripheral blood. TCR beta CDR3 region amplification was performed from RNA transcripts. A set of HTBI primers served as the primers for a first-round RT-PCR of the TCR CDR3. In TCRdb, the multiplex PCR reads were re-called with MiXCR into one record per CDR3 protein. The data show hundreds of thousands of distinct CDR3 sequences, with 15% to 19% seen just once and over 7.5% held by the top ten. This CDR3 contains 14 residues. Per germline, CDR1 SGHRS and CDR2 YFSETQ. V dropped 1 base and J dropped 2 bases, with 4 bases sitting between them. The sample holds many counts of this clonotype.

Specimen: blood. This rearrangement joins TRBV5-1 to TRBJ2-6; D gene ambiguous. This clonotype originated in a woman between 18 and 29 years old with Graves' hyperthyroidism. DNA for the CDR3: TGCGCCAGCAGCTTGCACACTGGGGCCAACGTCCTGACTTTC. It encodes CASSLHTGANVLTF.